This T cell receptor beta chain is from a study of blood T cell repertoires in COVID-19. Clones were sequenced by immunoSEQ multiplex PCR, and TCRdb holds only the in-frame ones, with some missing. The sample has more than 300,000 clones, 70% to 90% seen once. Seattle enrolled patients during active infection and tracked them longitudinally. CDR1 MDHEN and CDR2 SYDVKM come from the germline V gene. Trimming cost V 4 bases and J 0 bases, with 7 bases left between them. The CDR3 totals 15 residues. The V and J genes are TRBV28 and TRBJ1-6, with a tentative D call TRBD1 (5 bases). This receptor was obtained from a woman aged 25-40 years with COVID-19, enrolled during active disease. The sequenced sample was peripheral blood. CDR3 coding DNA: TGTGCCAGCAGTTATGACAGCTCCTATAATTCACCCCTCCACTTT. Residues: CASSYDSSYNSPLHF.